This T cell receptor (beta chain) was observed in a study of CD8 T cells in ankylosing spondylitis. Germline V lookup: CDR1 MDHEN, CDR2 SYDVKM. The CDR3 contains 14 residues. V shed 5 bases and J shed 5 bases, with 15 bases lying between them. From the 5' RACE reads, TCRdb called clonotypes with MiXCR, one entry per CDR3 protein. This sample has 350,000 or so distinct CDR3 sequences; around a tenth occur once, and the top ten carry about 10%. This TCR derives from a female donor with ankylosing spondylitis or in good health (not recorded which). Sequencing was done on a sample of blood, either unsorted or a sorted T cell fraction (not recorded which). V gene TRBV28 combines with J gene TRBJ2-5, with D perhaps TRBD2 (5 bases). CDR3 loop: CASSVLRGGETQYF. As DNA, the CDR3 is TGTGCCAGCAGTGTCCTTCGGGGTGGGGAGACCCAGTACTTC.